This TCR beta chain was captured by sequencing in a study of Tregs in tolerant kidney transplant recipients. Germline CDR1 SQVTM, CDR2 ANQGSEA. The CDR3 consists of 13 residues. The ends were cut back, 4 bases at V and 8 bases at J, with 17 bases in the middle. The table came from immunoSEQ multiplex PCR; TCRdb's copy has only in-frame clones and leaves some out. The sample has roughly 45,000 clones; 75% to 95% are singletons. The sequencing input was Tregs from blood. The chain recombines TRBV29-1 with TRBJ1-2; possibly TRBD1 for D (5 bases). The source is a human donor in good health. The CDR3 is CSVGSGGPGGYTF. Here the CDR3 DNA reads TGCAGCGTTGGGTCCGGGGGACCCGGGGGCTACACCTTC.